This TCR beta chain is drawn from a study of blood T cell repertoires in COVID-19. At the level of the study: The United States, Italy and Spain supplied acute and convalescent COVID-19 samples. PBMCs, B-cell-depleted T cells, or T cells provided the cDNA or gDNA that made up the material.

CDR3 length equals 13 residues. CDR1 MNHEY and CDR2 SMNVEV come from the germline V gene (reference sequence). V lost 8 bases, J lost 0 bases, and 8 bases lay in between. Authors' analysis steps: Estimation of nucleated cell counts relied on the amplification of reference gene primers. Method: immunoSEQ multiplex PCR; TCRdb's copy keeps in-frame clones and lacks some. V, J and clone size derive from that table, while D and trimming were established from the DNA sequence. The sample has over 110,000 clones; 70% to 90% are singletons. This TCR derives from a human donor in a cohort sampled during active COVID-19. The rearrangement joins TRBV27 to TRBJ1-3; no firm D call. The specimen was peripheral blood. DNA of the CDR3: TGTGCCAGCTCCACCAGCTCTGGAAACACCATATATTTT. Translated, it gives CASSTSSGNTIYF.